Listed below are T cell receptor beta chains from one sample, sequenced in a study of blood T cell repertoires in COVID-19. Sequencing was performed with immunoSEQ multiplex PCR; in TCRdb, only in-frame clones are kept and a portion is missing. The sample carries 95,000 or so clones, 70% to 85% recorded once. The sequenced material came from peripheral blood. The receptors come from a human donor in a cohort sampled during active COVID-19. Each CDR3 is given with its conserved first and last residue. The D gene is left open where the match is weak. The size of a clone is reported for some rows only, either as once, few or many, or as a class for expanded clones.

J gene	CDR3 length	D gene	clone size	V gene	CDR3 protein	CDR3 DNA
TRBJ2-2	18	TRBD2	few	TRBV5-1	CASSPGLAGAMNTGELFF	TGCGCCAGCAGCCCGGGACTAGCGGGAGCCATGAACACCGGGGAGCTGTTTTTT
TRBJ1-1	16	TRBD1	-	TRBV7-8	CASSLASGQENTEAFF	TGTGCCAGCAGCTTAGCGTCCGGACAGGAGAACACTGAAGCTTTCTTT
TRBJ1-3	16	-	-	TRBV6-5	CASSSPHRSSGNTIYF	TGTGCCAGCAGTTCCCCCCACCGGAGCTCTGGAAACACCATATATTTT
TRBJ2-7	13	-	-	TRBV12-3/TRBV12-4	CASSATVPYEQYF	TGTGCCAGCAGCGCGACAGTCCCCTACGAGCAGTACTTC
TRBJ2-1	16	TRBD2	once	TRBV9	CASSEVGGGSYNEQFF	TGTGCCAGCAGCGAGGTTGGCGGGGGCTCCTACAATGAGCAGTTCTTC
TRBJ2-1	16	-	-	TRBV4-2	CASSLQVFSSYNEQFF	TGTGCCAGCAGCCTCCAAGTATTCAGCTCCTACAATGAGCAGTTCTTC
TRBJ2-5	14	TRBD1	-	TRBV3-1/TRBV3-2	CASSQTGGPETQYF	TGTGCCAGCAGCCAAACAGGGGGCCCGGAGACCCAGTACTTC
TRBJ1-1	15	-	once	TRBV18	CASSPAGVQNTEAFF	TGTGCCAGCTCACCAGCCGGGGTCCAGAACACTGAAGCTTTCTTT
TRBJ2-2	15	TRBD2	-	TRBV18	CASSGTSSNTGELFF	TGTGCCAGCTCAGGGACTAGCAGTAACACCGGGGAGCTGTTTTTT
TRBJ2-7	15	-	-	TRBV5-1	CASSLEKGPYYEQYF	TGCGCCAGCAGCTTGGAAAAGGGGCCCTATTACGAGCAGTACTTC
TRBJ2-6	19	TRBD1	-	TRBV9	CASSVGFGQAFSGANVLTF	TGTGCCAGCAGCGTAGGTTTCGGACAGGCCTTCTCTGGGGCCAACGTCCTGACTTTC
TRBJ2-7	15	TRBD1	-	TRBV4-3	CASSQDWAGGDEQYF	TGCGCCAGCAGCCAAGATTGGGCAGGGGGAGACGAGCAGTACTTC
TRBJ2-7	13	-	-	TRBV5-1	CASSSGLAYEQYF	TGCGCCAGCAGCTCGGGACTTGCCTACGAGCAGTACTTC
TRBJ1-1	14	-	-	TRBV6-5	CASSLRQTNTEAFF	TGTGCCAGCAGTCTCAGACAGACGAACACTGAAGCTTTCTTT
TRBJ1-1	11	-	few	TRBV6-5	CASKKGVWAFF	TGTGCCAGCAAAAAGGGGGTCTGGGCTTTCTTT
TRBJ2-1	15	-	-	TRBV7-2	CASSLDPGLLNEQFF	TGTGCCAGCAGCTTAGACCCGGGACTTCTCAATGAGCAGTTCTTC
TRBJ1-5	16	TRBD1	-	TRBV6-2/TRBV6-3	CASSSLGQGRNQPQHF	TGTGCCAGCAGTTCACTCGGACAGGGCCGGAATCAGCCCCAGCATTTT
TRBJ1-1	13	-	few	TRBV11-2	CAGGAGLNTEAFF	TGTGCCGGGGGGGCAGGGTTGAACACTGAAGCTTTCTTT
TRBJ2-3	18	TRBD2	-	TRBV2	CASSEGLAGVTSTDTQYF	TGTGCCAGCAGTGAAGGACTAGCGGGGGTAACTAGCACAGATACGCAGTATTTT
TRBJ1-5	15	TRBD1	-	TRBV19	CASTRDRASNQPQHF	TGTGCCAGTACCAGGGACAGGGCCAGCAATCAGCCCCAGCATTTT
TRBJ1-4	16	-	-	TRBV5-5	CASSFQPHRDGEKLFF	TGTGCCAGCAGCTTCCAGCCCCACAGGGACGGTGAAAAACTGTTTTTT
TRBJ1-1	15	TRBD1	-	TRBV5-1	CASSLSGTGGTEAFF	TGCGCCAGCAGCCTCTCGGGGACAGGGGGCACTGAAGCTTTCTTT
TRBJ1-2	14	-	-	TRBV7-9	CASSLRKGGDGYTF	TGTGCCAGCAGCTTGAGAAAAGGGGGGGATGGCTACACCTTC
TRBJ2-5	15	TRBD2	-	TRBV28	CASRYSGRVGETQYF	TGTGCCAGCAGATACAGCGGGAGGGTAGGGGAGACCCAGTACTTC
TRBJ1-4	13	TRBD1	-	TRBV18	CASLKGANEKLFF	TGTGCCAGTCTAAAGGGGGCCAATGAAAAACTGTTTTTT
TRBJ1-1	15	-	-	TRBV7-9	CASSLLGPGPDKAFF	TGTGCCAGCAGCTTATTAGGCCCAGGGCCCGATAAAGCTTTCTTT
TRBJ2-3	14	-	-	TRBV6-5	CARPVTGSGDTQYF	TGTGCCAGACCCGTAACAGGGTCGGGAGATACGCAGTATTTT
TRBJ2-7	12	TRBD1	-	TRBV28	CASRDRAYEQYF	TGTGCCAGCAGGGACAGGGCCTACGAGCAGTACTTC
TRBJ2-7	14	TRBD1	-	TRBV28	CASSFGRGSSEQYF	TGTGCCAGCAGTTTTGGCAGGGGGTCGTCCGAGCAGTACTTC
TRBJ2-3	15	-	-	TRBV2	CASRGLEHAFDTQYF	TGTGCCAGCAGAGGACTGGAGCATGCGTTTGATACGCAGTATTTT
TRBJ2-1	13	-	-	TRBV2	CASSERGQSEQFF	TGTGCCAGCAGTGAACGTGGACAGAGTGAGCAGTTCTTC
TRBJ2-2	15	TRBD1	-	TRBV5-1	CASSIGQGATGELFF	TGCGCCAGCAGCATCGGACAGGGGGCCACCGGGGAGCTGTTTTTT
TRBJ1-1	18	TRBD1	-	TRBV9	CASSRMGTGGVRGTEAFF	TGTGCCAGCAGCCGAATGGGGACAGGGGGCGTCAGGGGTACTGAAGCTTTCTTT
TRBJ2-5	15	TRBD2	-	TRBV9	CASSIYGLAEETQYF	TGTGCCAGCAGCATCTACGGTCTAGCGGAAGAGACCCAGTACTTC
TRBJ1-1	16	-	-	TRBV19	CASSTSRGRGNTEAFF	TGTGCCAGTAGTACCTCTAGAGGCAGGGGGAACACTGAAGCTTTCTTT
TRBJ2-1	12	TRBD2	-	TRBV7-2	CASSLGSGRTFF	TGTGCCAGCAGCTTGGGAAGCGGGAGGACGTTCTTC
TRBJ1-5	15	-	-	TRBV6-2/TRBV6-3	CASSSMGRGNQPQHF	TGTGCCAGCAGTTCAATGGGGAGGGGTAATCAGCCCCAGCATTTT
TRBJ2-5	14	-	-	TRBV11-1	CASSPEPAGETQYF	TGTGCCAGCAGCCCCGAACCGGCCGGGGAGACCCAGTACTTC
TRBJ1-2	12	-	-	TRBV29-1	CSVAGTGRSYTF	TGCAGCGTGGCGGGTACAGGGCGCAGCTACACCTTC
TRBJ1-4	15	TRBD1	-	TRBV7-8	CASSPQGLANEKLFF	TGTGCCAGCAGCCCACAGGGGCTGGCTAATGAAAAACTGTTTTTT